This T cell receptor (beta chain) emerged from a study of T cells in Graves' hyperthyroidism and ophthalmopathy. General study results and limits: Ophthalmopathy could be told apart from stable hyperthyroidism with a 13 V-J model. Blood also contained most expanded thyroid clonotypes above 0.001.

The CDR3 extends over 17 amino acids. Trimming at V came to 0 bases and at J to 1 base, leaving 5 bases not matched to a gene. CDR1 is SGHVS, CDR2 FQNEAQ, per germline. This clonotype came up many times. What it binds is unknown. It was RNA transcripts that yielded the amplified TCR beta CDR3 regions. The HTBI primer set served for first-round RT-PCR of the TCR CDR3. TCRdb processed the multiplex PCR reads anew with MiXCR; each CDR3 protein has one entry. Here the sample spans under 300,000 distinct CDR3 sequences, less than 30% being singletons. Patients having uncontrolled infection, another autoimmune disease, pregnancy or lactation were not included. Out of more than 8 ml of fresh peripheral blood came the PBMCs.

The sample was blood. The J gene is TRBJ1-5, the V gene TRBV7-8; TRBD1 matches at 8 bases. The receptor comes from a man aged 35 to 55 with Graves' hyperthyroidism that later progressed to Graves' ophthalmopathy. CDR3 nucleotide sequence: TGTGCCAGCAGCTTAGCCAGGGACAGGAGGAGCAATCAGCCCCAGCATTTT. Residues: CASSLARDRRSNQPQHF. The full variable domain, its missing parts supplied by reference TRBV7-8 and TRBJ1-5, is GAGVSQSPRYKVAKRGQDVALRCDPISGHVSLFWYQQALGQGPEFLTYFQNEAQLDKSGLPSDRFFAERPEGSVSTLKIQRTQQEDSAVYLCASSLARDRRSNQPQHFGDGTRLSIL.